This T cell receptor beta chain appears in the sequencing data of a study of blood T cell repertoires in COVID-19. Study at large: The United States, Italy and Spain supplied acute and convalescent COVID-19 samples. PBMCs, B-cell-depleted T cells, or T cells provided the cDNA or gDNA that made up the material.

There are 15 residues in the CDR3. Germline V lookup: CDR1 SEHNR, CDR2 FQNEAQ (reference sequence). V dropped 5 bases and J dropped 7; count of bases not matched to a gene: 7. In the authors' methods: Quantification of nucleated cells was approximated via reference gene primer amplification. Data came from immunoSEQ multiplex PCR; TCRdb stores just in-frame clones and leaves some out. V and J calls and clone size are as listed in that table; D and trimming were resolved from the DNA. The sample shows about 50,000 clones, roughly nine tenths of them seen only once. The V gene is TRBV7-9, the J gene TRBJ1-6, with 8 bases that match TRBD1. Input material: peripheral blood. This receptor was identified in an elderly woman with acute or convalescent COVID-19. The CDR3 DNA reads TGTGCCAGCAGCGCATGGACAGGGAAGAATTCACCCCTCCACTTT. Residues: CASSAWTGKNSPLHF.